This TCR beta chain was recovered during a study of T cell responses to AZD1222 COVID-19 vaccine. Study outcomes and limitations: When two AZD1222 doses had been given, Spike-specific TCR breadth and depth rose. Only a handful of individuals given AZD1222 were seropositive at baseline.

The CDR3 has 16 residues. Per germline, CDR1 LGHDT and CDR2 YNNKEL (reference sequence). V lost 0 bases to trimming and J lost 0 bases, with 12 bases between them. With regard to this clone: As yet, its antigen is unknown.

Using immunoSEQ multiplex PCR, the repertoire was profiled, and TCRdb retains in-frame clones only, with some absent. The sample has about 88,000 clones; approximately 90% are singletons. The chain couples TRBV3-1 (or the pseudogene TRBV3-2) to TRBJ2-7; D is unclear. The receptor comes from an adult who received the AZD1222 COVID-19 vaccine. This specimen was peripheral blood, taken 28 days after the second AZD1222 dose. The CDR3 reads CASSQEGRLSSYEQYF. The CDR3 DNA reads TGTGCCAGCAGCCAAGAGGGCAGATTAAGCTCCTACGAGCAGTACTTC.